A single sample gave rise to the 3 T cell receptor beta chains below, sequenced in a study of T-cell memory formation after mild COVID-19 listed by TCRdb under 2021. Libraries were prepared through 5' RACE. The listed sequencing device is Illumina NovaSeq 6000. TCRdb trimmed public reads at Q25 via fastp, called clones via MiXCR and kept in-frame beta chains. Entries are consolidated by CDR3 protein sequence, retaining the most common genes and DNA. The sample has roughly 620,000 distinct CDR3 sequences on record, 15% to 20% of them singletons. The top ten clones comprise around 12% of the sample. Sequences were obtained from PBMCs or a T cell subset sorted from them (not recorded which). Receptor source: an adult woman who had mild COVID-19 (a few samples of this study predate the infection). The sample titles of this study are shuffled in the database, so cell type and time point are left out; the donor was told from shared clones.

The gene calls are TRBV6-6 and TRBJ1-1; no firm D call. This CDR3 comprises 15 residues. Trimming left V 5 bases short and J 1 base short, with 14 bases between. Germline assignment: CDR1 MNHNY and CDR2 SVGAGI (reference sequence). CDR3 sequence reads: CASSTSEWGNTEAFF. In nucleotides, the CDR3 is TGTGCCAGCAGTACTAGTGAATGGGGGAACACTGAAGCTTTCTTT.

This clonotype was observed a handful of times. The genes are TRBV12-3 or TRBV12-4 and TRBJ2-1, with 11 bases that match TRBD2. Unmatched junction bases numbered 5, after V lost 3 bases and J lost 4 bases. The CDR3 length is 16 residues. CDR3: CASSFGTSGTYNEQFF. Here the CDR3 DNA reads TGTGCCAGCAGTTTTGGGACTAGCGGTACGTACAATGAGCAGTTCTTC.

This clonotype was seen a handful of times. The rearrangement links TRBV9 to TRBJ2-2; 11 bases are shared with TRBD2. The CDR3 has 16 residues. The V segment lost 0 bases and the J segment 5 bases; nucleotides outside the gene matches: 3. In germline, CDR1 is SGDLS, CDR2 YYNGEE. CDR3 amino acids: CASSVGTSGQTGELFF. CDR3 DNA sequence: TGTGCCAGCAGCGTAGGGACTAGCGGGCAAACCGGGGAGCTGTTTTTT.